This is a list of T cell receptor beta chains from one sample in a study of T cell repertoires in ileal Crohn's disease. Sequencing used immunoSEQ multiplex PCR; TCRdb keeps in-frame clones, though not all of them. The profile shows 6,000 to 6,500 clones, about four fifths of them singletons. What was sequenced was ileal tissue. Receptor source: an adult with Crohn's disease. The CDR3 runs from the conserved cysteine through the conserved F or W. A D gene is named only where the DNA matches it firmly. Only some rows state a clone size, as once, few, many or a class for expanded clones.

clone_size: NA; d_call: TRBD1; v_call: TRBV2; j_call: TRBJ2-7; cdr3_nt: TGTGCCAGCACTTATAGGGACAGGGGAAACGAGCAGTACTTC; cdr3_aa: CASTYRDRGNEQYF
clone_size: NA; d_call: NA; v_call: TRBV14; j_call: TRBJ2-7; cdr3_nt: TGTGCCAGCAGCCCCACTCGGGGGTACGAGCAGTACTTC; cdr3_aa: CASSPTRGYEQYF
clone_size: NA; d_call: TRBD1; v_call: TRBV2; j_call: TRBJ2-7; cdr3_nt: TGTGCGAGGGGACAGGGGGCAGCCTACGAGCAGTACTTC; cdr3_aa: CARGQGAAYEQYF
clone_size: NA; d_call: TRBD2; v_call: TRBV28; j_call: TRBJ2-2; cdr3_nt: TGTGCCAGCAGCAGAAGACTAGCGCTCACCGGGGAGCTGTTTTTT; cdr3_aa: CASSRRLALTGELFF
clone_size: few; d_call: NA; v_call: TRBV7-9; j_call: TRBJ1-2; cdr3_nt: TGTGCCAGCAGCCATTTCAACTATGGCTACACCTTC; cdr3_aa: CASSHFNYGYTF
clone_size: NA; d_call: TRBD2; v_call: TRBV29-1; j_call: TRBJ2-3; cdr3_nt: TGCAGCGTTGCTAGCGGGACGGGGGATACGCAGTATTTT; cdr3_aa: CSVASGTGDTQYF
clone_size: NA; d_call: NA; v_call: TRBV19; j_call: TRBJ1-5; cdr3_nt: TGTGCCAGTAGTAGCGTGTGGGGGGGCAATCAGCCCCAGCATTTT; cdr3_aa: CASSSVWGGNQPQHF
clone_size: NA; d_call: NA; v_call: TRBV5-6; j_call: TRBJ2-7; cdr3_nt: TGTGCCAGCAGCTTGGTAGCGGTCAGAGGTGGCGAGCAGTACTTC; cdr3_aa: CASSLVAVRGGEQYF
clone_size: NA; d_call: NA; v_call: TRBV28; j_call: TRBJ1-2; cdr3_nt: TGTGCCAGCAGGGAGACGGAGTTCTGGTTTATTCTTAACTATGGCTACACCTTC; cdr3_aa: CASRETEFWFILNYGYTF
clone_size: once; d_call: NA; v_call: TRBV7-9; j_call: TRBJ1-2; cdr3_nt: TGTGCCAGCAGCCCAGGGATAGGGTATGGCTACACCTTC; cdr3_aa: CASSPGIGYGYTF
clone_size: NA; d_call: TRBD2; v_call: TRBV15; j_call: TRBJ2-7; cdr3_nt: TGTGCCACCAGCAGTAGGCGGGAGGGAACCTACGAGCAGTACTTC; cdr3_aa: CATSSRREGTYEQYF
clone_size: NA; d_call: NA; v_call: TRBV27; j_call: TRBJ1-5; cdr3_nt: TGTGCCAGCAGTTTCCCAGGTAGGGGGTGCAATCAGCCCCAGCATTTT; cdr3_aa: CASSFPGRGCNQPQHF
clone_size: NA; d_call: TRBD2; v_call: TRBV10-2; j_call: TRBJ2-7; cdr3_nt: TGCGCCAGCAGTGAGGTGGGACTAGTCTCCTACGAGCAGTACTTC; cdr3_aa: CASSEVGLVSYEQYF
clone_size: NA; d_call: NA; v_call: TRBV11-2; j_call: TRBJ1-2; cdr3_nt: TGTGCCAGCAGCTTATTATTAGGGCGCGGCGAGGGTGGCTACACCTTC; cdr3_aa: CASSLLLGRGEGGYTF
clone_size: NA; d_call: NA; v_call: TRBV11-2; j_call: TRBJ1-2; cdr3_nt: TGTGCCAGCAGCTTAGTGGGCAGGGGTTATGGCTACACCTTC; cdr3_aa: CASSLVGRGYGYTF
clone_size: NA; d_call: TRBD1; v_call: TRBV4-1; j_call: TRBJ2-7; cdr3_nt: TGCGCCAGCAGCCGGGACAGGTTCTACGAGCAGTACTTC; cdr3_aa: CASSRDRFYEQYF
clone_size: NA; d_call: TRBD2; v_call: TRBV5-6; j_call: TRBJ2-7; cdr3_nt: TGTGCCAGCAGCTTGGTCGGGAGGGCCTACGAGCAGTACTTC; cdr3_aa: CASSLVGRAYEQYF
clone_size: NA; d_call: TRBD2; v_call: TRBV28; j_call: TRBJ2-7; cdr3_nt: TGTGCCAGCAGTTTATTAGCTAGCGGGAGCGGCGAGCAGTACTTC; cdr3_aa: CASSLLASGSGEQYF
clone_size: NA; d_call: NA; v_call: TRBV19; j_call: TRBJ2-7; cdr3_nt: TGTGCCAGTAGTCCATGGTGGGGCGCCGAGCAGTACTTC; cdr3_aa: CASSPWWGAEQYF
clone_size: NA; d_call: NA; v_call: TRBV5-4; j_call: TRBJ1-1; cdr3_nt: TGTGCCAGCAGCCCGACGACTGCCACTGAAGCTTTCTTT; cdr3_aa: CASSPTTATEAFF
clone_size: NA; d_call: TRBD1; v_call: TRBV19; j_call: TRBJ1-2; cdr3_nt: TGTGCCAGTAGAACGACAGGGGACTACACCTTC; cdr3_aa: CASRTTGDYTF
clone_size: few; d_call: NA; v_call: TRBV5-8; j_call: TRBJ2-7; cdr3_nt: TGTGCCAGCAGCCTCGTAAATTCCTACGAGCAGTACTTC; cdr3_aa: CASSLVNSYEQYF
clone_size: NA; d_call: TRBD2; v_call: TRBV28; j_call: TRBJ2-7; cdr3_nt: TGTGCCAGCAGCCGACCGGGAGGCAAGAGCTCCTACGAGCAGTACTTC; cdr3_aa: CASSRPGGKSSYEQYF
clone_size: NA; d_call: TRBD1; v_call: TRBV5-5; j_call: TRBJ1-1; cdr3_nt: TGTGCCAGCAGCGCCCCCGGGACAGGGGGAACTGAAGCTTTCTTT; cdr3_aa: CASSAPGTGGTEAFF